This TCR beta chain comes out of a study of cytomegalovirus exposure and HLA in healthy donors. Study-wide results and limits: Published work reported that the classifier diagnosed cytomegalovirus status with high specificity and sensitivity. For presence/absence analyses, sequencing depth was assumed to be roughly uniform across donors.

Germline CDR1 reads MNHEY; CDR2 reads SMNVEV (reference sequence). The CDR3 is 15 residues long. The ends lost 5 bases at V and 4 bases at J; junction bases unmatched: 7. The PCR ran on 60 Vbeta and 13 Jbeta primers. Assay: immunoSEQ multiplex PCR; the TCRdb copy retains only in-frame clones and omits some. Here the sample spans roughly 120,000 clones, about 80% being singletons. Regarding this clone: The antigen remains unidentified.

The sample consisted of PBMCs. The V gene is TRBV27, the J gene TRBJ2-7; 11 bases fit TRBD2. The source of this sequence is a man aged 50-60 years in good health and CMV-seropositive. As DNA, the CDR3 is TGTGCCAGCAGTACCTCCGGGACTAGCGGATACGAGCAGTACTTC. It specifies CASSTSGTSGYEQYF.